The 31 T cell receptor beta chains listed next were all sequenced from one sample in a study of PD-1 blockade in classical Hodgkin lymphoma (dated by TCRdb to about 2020). The time point label on this specimen signifies: cycle 4 day 1 (C4D1), after less than 7 weeks of nivolumab. Relapse after autologous stem cell transplantation had occurred in all trial patients, and cohorts A, B and C were distinguished by prior brentuximab vedotin exposure. A Miltenyi CD4+ T cell isolation kit was used for magnetic negative selection to purify CD4+ T cells from thawed PBMCs. Library preparation employed the immunoSEQ multiplex PCR assay. In TCRdb, the immuneACCESS table is reduced to in-frame sequences with V and J assigned. These tables do not hold every clone; where another copy was compared, an unresolved V gene accounts for under half, and the others remain unexplained. Present in this sample are some 9,500 clones, approximately 81% of which were seen just once. About 4.6% of the sample lies in the top ten.

The sequences come from CD4+ T cells from blood, collected before the fourth cycle of nivolumab. The receptor source for this set is a human donor with classical Hodgkin lymphoma.

The chain has TRBV7-2 and TRBJ1-3, with D hard to call. V lost 1 base, J lost 8 bases, and 12 bases lay in between. Germline V gene sequence: CDR1 SGHTA, CDR2 FQGNSA. There are 14 residues in the CDR3. CDR3 loop: CASSLGGFPDTIYF. The CDR3 DNA reads as TGTGCCAGCAGCTTAGGAGGGTTCCCAGACACCATATATTTT.

V and J are TRBV19 and TRBJ2-3; TRBD2 agrees at 10 bases. Per germline, CDR1 LNHDA and CDR2 SQIVND (reference sequence). The V gene end was trimmed by 8 bases and the J gene end by 6 bases; junction bases not matched to a gene: 17. The CDR3 has 17 residues. The CDR3 bases are TGTGCCAGTCACATTGGGTATCGGACTAGCGGTCGGGATACGCAGTATTTT. Translated, it gives CASHIGYRTSGRDTQYF.

The chain joins TRBV10-2 to TRBJ1-5; D is undetermined. The V gene's germline CDR1 is WSHSY and CDR2 SAAADI. The CDR3 has 15 amino acids. Trimming shortened V by 6 bases and J by 4 bases, and 16 bases separated the two germline ends. CDR3 DNA: TGCGCCAGCAGCCCCTCTACAGCAAGGAATCAGCCCCAGCATTTT. Amino acid sequence: CASSPSTARNQPQHF.

The chain carries TRBV13 and TRBJ2-5; 7 bases map to TRBD2. The CDR3 sequence is 14 residues long. V lost 6 bases to trimming and J lost 2 bases; unmatched junction nucleotides: 6. Germline CDR1 PRHDT, CDR2 FYEKMQ (reference sequence). The CDR3 sequence is CASRKGTTQETQYF. The CDR3 DNA sequence: TGTGCCAGCAGGAAGGGGACTACTCAAGAGACCCAGTACTTC. The variable domain in full, completed from reference TRBV13 and TRBJ2-5, reads AAGVIQSPRHLIKEKRETATLKCYPIPRHDTVYWYQQGPGQDPQFLISFYEKMQSDKGSIPDRFSAQQFSDYHSELNMSSLELGDSALYFCASRKGTTQETQYFGPGTRLLVL.

The count of this clone is one. This chain connects TRBV7-2 to TRBJ1-5, with unresolved D. CDR1 is SGHTA and CDR2 is FQGNSA in the germline V gene. The CDR3 is 13 amino acids. Trimming shortened V by 3 bases and J by 5 bases, and 8 bases separated the two germline ends. CDR3 sequence (DNA): TGTGCCAGCAGCTTGAGATGGGATCAGCCCCAGCATTTT. Amino acids: CASSLRWDQPQHF.

This chain links TRBV6-6 with TRBJ1-1, with D perhaps TRBD1 (6 bases). Germline V gene sequence: CDR1 MNHNY, CDR2 SVGAGI (reference sequence). V was trimmed by 6 bases and J by 11 bases, leaving 16 bases between them. The CDR3 length is 12 residues. This chain's CDR3 is CASSLDSTQAFF. The CDR3 DNA reads TGTGCCAGCAGCTTGGACAGCACGCAGGCTTTCTTT.

This sequence joins TRBV7-6 and TRBJ2-5; 7 bases agree with TRBD2. Germline loops: CDR1 SGHVS, CDR2 FNYEAQ. J lost 3 bases, V lost 0 bases, and 10 bases had no gene match. The CDR3 length is 17 residues. This CDR3 is CASSLAYPGGGEETQYF. The CDR3 nucleotides read TGTGCCAGCAGCTTAGCGTACCCGGGAGGAGGGGAAGAGACCCAGTACTTC.

The chain uses TRBV11-2 and TRBJ1-5; D is unresolved. The CDR3 is 13 amino acids. Trimming stripped 3 bases from V and 5 bases from J, with 8 bases between. Per the germline V gene, CDR1 is SGHAT and CDR2 is FQNNGV. CDR3 in amino acids: CASSLTLDQPQHF. The CDR3 DNA reads as TGTGCCAGCAGCTTGACCTTGGATCAGCCCCAGCATTTT.

This chain joins TRBV11-1 and TRBJ2-5; D may be TRBD2 (6 bases). Looked up from germline, CDR1 is SGHAT and CDR2 is FQDESV (reference sequence). V was trimmed by 1 base and J by 5 bases, leaving 17 bases between them. The CDR3 runs to 16 residues. The CDR3 nucleotides read TGTGCCAGCAGCTTAGGGAGTCGGGGGATGGTTGAGACCCAGTACTTC. It codes for CASSLGSRGMVETQYF.

V and J are TRBV10-1 and TRBJ2-1, with a weak D call TRBD1 (5 bases). V dropped 2 bases and J dropped 12 bases, with 17 bases sitting between them. Per germline, CDR1 WNHNN and CDR2 SYGVQD (reference sequence). This CDR3 comprises 14 residues. The CDR3 here is CASSEVQGSKGQFF. The CDR3 DNA follows: TGCGCCAGCAGTGAGGTCCAGGGTTCCAAAGGGCAGTTCTTC.

The V gene is TRBV9, the J gene TRBJ2-2; D remains ambiguous. The CDR3 totals 13 residues. Trimming took off 4 bases at V and 5 bases at J, with 9 bases between the two ends. Germline V gene lookup returns CDR1 SGDLS and CDR2 YYNGEE. In nucleotides, the CDR3 is TGTGCCAGCAGCCCCGTAGTGACCGGGGAGCTGTTTTTT. It is translated as CASSPVVTGELFF.

The chain employs TRBV7-2 and TRBJ2-1, with 10 bases matching TRBD2. This CDR3 is 17 amino acids long. Germline loops: CDR1 SGHTA, CDR2 FQGNSA. V dropped 5 bases and J dropped 5; count of bases not matched to a gene: 12. CDR3 DNA sequence: TGTGCCAGCAGCATTAGCGGGGGGCCCAGAAAAAACAATGAGCAGTTCTTC. Translated: CASSISGGPRKNNEQFF.

The chain combines TRBV19 with TRBJ1-1, with D possibly matching TRBD1 (6 bases). CDR1 and CDR2 from the germline V gene are LNHDA and SQIVND (reference sequence). The CDR3 has 14 residues. V was shortened by 7 bases and J by 8 bases, with 20 bases between the two germline ends. CDR3 DNA sequence: TGTGCCAGTACCGACCCTGGGGGCCAGCCAGAAGCTTTCTTT. Amino acids: CASTDPGGQPEAFF. Full variable domain (rest looked up from reference TRBV19 and TRBJ1-1): DGGITQSPKYLFRKEGQNVTLSCEQNLNHDAMYWYRQDPGQGLRLIYYSQIVNDFQKGDIAEGYSVSREKKESFPLTVTSAQKNPTAFYLCASTDPGGQPEAFFGQGTRLTVV.

The CDR3 DNA follows: TGTGCCAGCAATTTTTTCGGGGGGGAGTACAATGAGCAGTTCTTC. Translating it yields CASNFFGGEYNEQFF. This sequence joins TRBV2 and TRBJ2-1, with 8 positions matching TRBD2. CDR1 SNHLY and CDR2 FYNNEI come from the germline V gene. The CDR3 has 15 amino acids. The junction had 9 bases not matched to a gene; V was cut back by 7 bases and J by 4 bases.

This clone was picked up a small number of times. The rearrangement joins TRBV28 to TRBJ2-3, with D uncertain. CDR3 size: 11 residues. The germline V gene encodes CDR1 MDHEN and CDR2 SYDVKM. Trimming pared 3 bases from V and 6 bases from J, leaving 4 bases between. CDR3 nucleotide sequence: TGTGCCAGCAGTTTTGGGGATACGCAGTATTTT. Amino acid sequence: CASSFGDTQYF.

This clone appeared a single time. Its ends do not fully match the called genes, so a read error is possible. V is TRBV7-7 and J is TRBJ1-4, with 8 bases lining up with TRBD1. CDR3 length: 13 amino acids. The germline gives CDR1 SSHAT, CDR2 FNYEAQ (reference sequence). The CDR3 bases are TGTGCTAGCAGTACCGACAGGGGTGAAAAACTGTTTTTT. Amino acids: CASSTDRGEKLFF.

The J gene is TRBJ1-4, the V gene TRBV5-1, with D unclear. This CDR3 spans 15 amino acids. Between the trimmed V and J ends, which lost 4 bases and 2 bases, there was a span of 12 bases. Germline lookup yields CDR1 SGHRS and CDR2 YFSETQ. The CDR3, as DNA: TGCGCCAGCAGCCCAGAGGCACAGACTAATGAAAAACTGTTTTTT. Amino acid sequence: CASSPEAQTNEKLFF.

In this sample, this clone turned up once. V gene TRBV18 combines with J gene TRBJ2-2; 7 bases line up with TRBD1. The length of the CDR3 is 13 residues. Germline V gene data show CDR1 as KGHSH and CDR2 as LQKENI. V lost 3 bases, J lost 6 bases, and 1 base stayed unmatched. CDR3 in DNA: TGTGCCAGCTCACCGCAGGGGGCCGGGGAGCTGTTTTTT. It yields the protein CASSPQGAGELFF. Combining the CDR3 with reference TRBV18 and TRBJ2-2 gives the whole variable domain NAGVMQNPRHLVRRRGQEARLRCSPMKGHSHVYWYRQLPEEGLKFMVYLQKENIIDESGMPKERFSAEFPKEGPSILRIQQVVRGDSAAYFCASSPQGAGELFFGEGSRLTVL.

The chain is built from TRBV1 and TRBJ2-3; the table's TRBD2 call for D was not verified on the DNA. TRBV1 is given as a pseudogene. The CDR3 length is 16 residues. CDR3 nucleotide sequence: TGCACCAGCAGCCAAGAGACGGGGGGGCCGACAGATACGCAGTATTTT. As protein: CTSSQETGGPTDTQYF.

This clone was seen only a few times. V is TRBV2 and J is TRBJ2-2; 9 bases line up with TRBD1. This CDR3 contains 16 residues. The germline CDR1 and CDR2 sequences are SNHLY and FYNNEI. V trimming: 5 bases; J trimming: 4 bases; junction bases outside the gene matches: 8. The DNA of the CDR3 is TGTGCCAGCAGTTTTCGACAGGGGGGAGGCACCGGGGAGCTGTTTTTT. Its protein is CASSFRQGGGTGELFF.

The chain joins TRBV28 to TRBJ1-6, with D hard to call. Trimming shortened V by 3 bases and J by 7 bases, and 10 bases separated the two germline ends. This CDR3 is 14 amino acids long. Per the germline V gene, CDR1 is MDHEN and CDR2 is SYDVKM. CDR3 nucleotides: TGTGCCAGCAGTTTCCGTGCGAGCAATTCACCCCTCCACTTT. This gives the protein CASSFRASNSPLHF.

V and J are TRBV18 and TRBJ1-2; tentatively, D is TRBD1 (5 bases). V gave up 3 bases and J gave up 4 bases, with 12 bases separating them. Germline V gene lookup returns CDR1 KGHSH and CDR2 LQKENI. This CDR3 contains 14 residues. The DNA of the CDR3 is TGTGCCAGCTCACCTGGGGGGGTCTCCTATGGCTACACCTTC. Translating it yields CASSPGGVSYGYTF.

On this clone: The junction differs from germline at one of its ends, possibly a read error. The chain combines TRBV5-1 with TRBJ1-2, with unresolved D. The germline gives CDR1 SGHRS, CDR2 YFSETQ. This CDR3 has 14 amino acids. The CDR3 DNA reads as TGTGCCAGCAGCTTGGGTGGACGGAAATATGGCTACACCTTC. Translation gives CASSLGGRKYGYTF.

J is TRBJ1-2 and V is TRBV7-2, with a possible D match to TRBD1 (5 bases). The CDR3 length is 15 residues. The V and J ends lost 2 bases and 7 bases respectively, with 17 bases between them. Per the germline V gene, CDR1 is SGHTA and CDR2 is FQGNSA. The CDR3 DNA sequence: TGTGCCAGCAGCTTATATGTCGGGAGGGGTGGTGGCTACACCTTC. It translates to CASSLYVGRGGGYTF.

This CDR3 reads CASSSWSNYEQYF. CDR3 sequence (DNA): TGTGCCAGCAGCTCATGGAGCAACTACGAGCAGTACTTC. The chain joins TRBV11-2 to TRBJ2-7; no reliable D call. This CDR3 has 13 amino acids. V lost 4 bases and J lost 3, with 10 bases in between. Germline V lookup: CDR1 SGHAT, CDR2 FQNNGV.

This clone was observed once. The chain uses TRBV7-2 and TRBJ2-1; 10 bases line up with TRBD1. The CDR3 runs to 15 residues. Germline CDR1 is SGHTA and CDR2 is FQGNSA. V was clipped by 5 bases and J by 7 bases; unmatched bases: 8. CDR3 in amino acids: CASSRRQGARNEQFF. CDR3 DNA: TGTGCCAGCAGCCGACGACAGGGGGCGAGGAATGAGCAGTTCTTC.

V usage is TRBV28 and J usage is TRBJ1-5, with TRBD1 identical over 12 bases. From germline, CDR1 is MDHEN and CDR2 SYDVKM. The junction had 10 bases not matched to a gene; V was cut back by 6 bases and J by 7 bases. The CDR3 extends over 16 amino acids. Written as DNA, the CDR3 is TGTGCCAGCAGGATCCGGGACAGGGGGCTCTGGCAGCCCCAGCATTTT. Residues: CASRIRDRGLWQPQHF.

In this sample, this clone turned up once. Written as DNA, the CDR3 is TGTGCCAGCAGCAATGCAAGACAGGTCCCCTCACCCCTCCACTTT. This translates into CASSNARQVPSPLHF. The chain links TRBV21-1 to TRBJ1-6; whether TRBD1, the table's D call, matches the DNA was not checked. TRBV21-1 represents a pseudogene. The CDR3 has 15 amino acids.

This chain uses TRBV6-4 with TRBJ2-3; D call uncertain. This CDR3 comprises 13 residues. The germline V gene encodes CDR1 MRHNA and CDR2 SNTAGT. V lost 4 bases to trimming and J lost 2 bases, with 7 bases between them. DNA of the CDR3: TGTGCCAGCAGTGCCTCCAACACAGATACGCAGTATTTT. It is translated as CASSASNTDTQYF.

V is TRBV9 and J is TRBJ2-2; 12 nucleotides align to TRBD1. V was pared by 1 base and J by 7 bases, with 11 bases of the junction left unmatched. The CDR3 totals 18 residues. Germline V lookup: CDR1 SGDLS, CDR2 YYNGEE. CDR3 sequence (DNA): TGTGCCAGCAGCGTAAGAGCCGGGACAGGGGGCTCTGGCGGGGAGCTGTTTTTT. Encoded protein: CASSVRAGTGGSGGELFF.

The rearrangement joins TRBV10-3 to TRBJ2-5; 11 bases are shared with TRBD2. The ends lost 7 bases at V and 5 bases at J; junction bases unmatched: 6. CDR3 size: 14 residues. The germline V gene has CDR1 ENHRY and CDR2 SYGVKD. The CDR3 coding sequence is TGTGCCATCAAGGGGACTAGCGGAACGGAGACCCAGTACTTC. Amino acid sequence: CAIKGTSGTETQYF.